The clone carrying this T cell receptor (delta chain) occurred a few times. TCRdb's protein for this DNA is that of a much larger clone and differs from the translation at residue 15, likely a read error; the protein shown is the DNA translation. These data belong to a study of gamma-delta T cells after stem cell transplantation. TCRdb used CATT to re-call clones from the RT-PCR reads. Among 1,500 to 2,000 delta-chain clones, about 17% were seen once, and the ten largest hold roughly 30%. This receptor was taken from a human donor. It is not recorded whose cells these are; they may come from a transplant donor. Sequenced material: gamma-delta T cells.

The CDR3 DNA sequence: TGTGCCTGTGACTCCGTACTGGGGGATACGCTGGTTACCACCGCTAAACTCATCTTT. It specifies CACDSVLGDTLVTTAKLIF. V and J are TRDV2 and TRDJ1; 13 bases align to TRDD3. The germline V gene encodes CDR1 GEAIGNYY and CDR2 EKD. The CDR3 contains 19 residues.